These T cell receptor beta chains were read from a single sample in a study of a mutant IDH1 vaccine in newly diagnosed glioma. Generated by immunoSEQ multiplex PCR, the TCRdb table keeps only in-frame clones and is missing some. Seen here are tens of thousands of clones, around nine tenths observed once, and the top ten hold around 2.2%. Their antigen targets remain unknown. Material: PBMCs, obtained from a glioma patient whose treatment included an IDH1 peptide vaccine. These receptors were obtained from a man aged 40-49 years with glioma. Each CDR3 is given with its conserved first and last residue. D genes are given only for firm matches. Clone size, where shown, is once, few, many, or a class for clones that have expanded.

CDR3 protein | CDR3 DNA | J gene | V gene | clone size | D gene
CASSLWSVSGANVLTF | TGTGCCAGCAGCTTGTGGTCCGTCTCTGGGGCCAACGTCCTGACTTTC | TRBJ2-6 | TRBV5-4 | NA | NA
CSVEDLGRFGNTIYF | TGCAGCGTTGAAGATTTAGGCAGATTTGGAAACACCATATATTTT | TRBJ1-3 | TRBV29-1 | NA | NA
CSARTGPEAFF | TGCAGCGCAAGAACGGGACCTGAAGCTTTCTTT | TRBJ1-1 | TRBV29-1 | NA | NA
CASRALAGPNYEQYF | TGTGCCAGCAGAGCTCTAGCGGGCCCTAACTACGAGCAGTACTTC | TRBJ2-7 | TRBV6-5 | NA | TRBD2
CASSVATGTSEKLFF | TGTGCCAGCAGCGTAGCTACAGGGACTTCTGAAAAACTGTTTTTT | TRBJ1-4 | TRBV9 | NA | NA
CASSLGINTGELFF | TGTGCCAGCAGCTTAGGAATAAACACCGGGGAGCTGTTTTTT | TRBJ2-2 | TRBV7-9 | NA | NA
CASSEGQVNQPQHF | TGTGCCAGCAGTGAGGGACAGGTCAATCAGCCCCAGCATTTT | TRBJ1-5 | TRBV6-1 | NA | TRBD1
CASSERGQGNNEQFF | TGTGCCAGCAGTGAACGGGGACAGGGGAACAATGAGCAGTTCTTC | TRBJ2-1 | TRBV6-4 | once | TRBD1
CASSPEGGPADTQYF | TGCGCCAGCAGCCCGGAAGGAGGTCCGGCAGATACGCAGTATTTT | TRBJ2-3 | TRBV5-1 | NA | NA
CASSLVEGDEAFF | TGTGCCAGCAGCTTGGTGGAGGGGGATGAAGCTTTCTTT | TRBJ1-1 | TRBV5-6 | NA | NA
CASSLGLMRGGTYNEQFF | TGTGCCAGCAGCTTAGGACTAATGCGGGGTGGGACCTACAATGAGCAGTTCTTC | TRBJ2-1 | TRBV7-9 | NA | NA
CASSQDPSGGESETQYF | TGTGCCAGCAGCCAAGATCCTAGCGGGGGGGAATCAGAGACCCAGTACTTC | TRBJ2-5 | TRBV4-2 | NA | TRBD2
CASSQSEDGISNQPQHF | TGCGCCAGCAGCCAATCAGAGGACGGAATTAGCAATCAGCCCCAGCATTTT | TRBJ1-5 | TRBV4-1 | NA | NA
CASSQVLGQEAFF | TGCGCCAGCAGCCAAGTTCTGGGACAGGAAGCTTTCTTT | TRBJ1-1 | TRBV4-1 | NA | TRBD1
CASSLVLTLGQGAGQPQHF | TGTGCCAGCAGCTTAGTGTTGACACTGGGACAGGGGGCTGGACAGCCCCAGCATTTT | TRBJ1-5 | TRBV7-9 | NA | TRBD1
CASSLERQDTQYF | TGCGCCAGCAGCTTGGAACGTCAAGATACGCAGTATTTT | TRBJ2-3 | TRBV5-1 | NA | NA
CASSLHRGTNYGYTF | TGTGCCAGTAGTTTGCACAGGGGTACTAACTATGGCTACACCTTC | TRBJ1-2 | TRBV19 | NA | TRBD1
CASSGGADTGELFF | TGTGCCAGCAGTGGGGGGGCCGACACCGGGGAGCTGTTTTTT | TRBJ2-2 | TRBV6-4 | NA | NA
CASSLNRQAGETQYF | TGTGCCAGCAGCTTAAATCGACAGGCTGGGGAGACCCAGTACTTC | TRBJ2-5 | TRBV7-2 | NA | NA
CASGQPGNEQFF | TGTGCCAGCGGACAGCCCGGCAATGAGCAGTTCTTC | TRBJ2-1 | TRBV19 | NA | NA
CASNSGSGEQYF | TGTGCCAGTAATAGCGGGAGTGGCGAGCAGTACTTC | TRBJ2-7 | TRBV7-6 | few | TRBD2
CASSLKAGVLYEQYF | TGTGCCAGCAGCTTAAAAGCGGGAGTCCTCTACGAGCAGTACTTC | TRBJ2-7 | TRBV7-2 | NA | TRBD2
CASSLTSRADTQYF | TGTGCCAGCAGCTTAACCAGCAGGGCAGATACGCAGTATTTT | TRBJ2-3 | TRBV7-9 | NA | NA
CASSLVGTANEKLFF | TGTGCCAGCAGCTTAGTCGGGACGGCTAATGAAAAACTGTTTTTT | TRBJ1-4 | TRBV7-9 | NA | NA
CASSTPGAGTDTQYF | TGTGCCAGTAGTACTCCCGGGGCTGGGACAGATACGCAGTATTTT | TRBJ2-3 | TRBV19 | NA | NA
CASSEARESNQPQHF | TGTGCCAGCAGTGAAGCGCGCGAATCGAATCAGCCCCAGCATTTT | TRBJ1-5 | TRBV6-1 | NA | NA
CSVAPRGGNNEQFF | TGCAGCGTTGCCCCCCGTGGGGGTAACAATGAGCAGTTCTTC | TRBJ2-1 | TRBV29-1 | NA | NA
CASSPDRGIYGYTF | TGTGCCAGCAGTCCCGACAGGGGAATATATGGCTACACCTTC | TRBJ1-2 | TRBV2 | NA | TRBD1
CASSLSGQGATDTQYF | TGTGCCAGCAGTTTATCTGGACAGGGGGCGACAGATACGCAGTATTTT | TRBJ2-3 | TRBV27 | NA | TRBD1
CASSEWGGASSGNTIYF | TGTGCCAGCAGTGAATGGGGCGGGGCGAGCTCTGGAAACACCATATATTTT | TRBJ1-3 | TRBV25-1 | once | NA
CSVEARGNTIYF | TGCAGCGTTGAAGCCAGGGGAAACACCATATATTTT | TRBJ1-3 | TRBV29-1 | NA | NA
CASSEGLAGADTQYF | TGTGCCAGCAGTGAAGGACTAGCGGGAGCAGATACGCAGTATTTT | TRBJ2-3 | TRBV6-1 | few | TRBD2
CATSRAREMSETQYF | TGTGCCACCAGCAGAGCAAGGGAGATGAGCGAGACCCAGTACTTC | TRBJ2-5 | TRBV15 | NA | NA
CASSETSGGAPDTQYF | TGTGCCAGCAGTGAGACTAGCGGGGGGGCCCCAGATACGCAGTATTTT | TRBJ2-3 | TRBV6-1 | NA | TRBD2
CASSQDPLGATNEKLFF | TGCGCCAGCAGCCAAGATCCGCTGGGGGCAACTAATGAAAAACTGTTTTTT | TRBJ1-4 | TRBV4-1 | NA | NA
CATGTGGYQNTF | TGTGCCACCGGGACAGGGGGCTACCAGAACACCTTC | TRBJ1-2 | TRBV15 | NA | TRBD1
CASSAGTGNTGELFF | TGTGCCAGCTCAGCCGGGACAGGGAACACCGGGGAGCTGTTTTTT | TRBJ2-2 | TRBV18 | once | TRBD1
CASSQTRRDTDTQYF | TGCGCCAGCAGCCAAACACGGCGGGACACAGATACGCAGTATTTT | TRBJ2-3 | TRBV4-3 | NA | NA
CASSPPGGAGTEAFF | TGTGCCAGCTCACCCCCCGGGGGAGCGGGCACTGAAGCTTTCTTT | TRBJ1-1 | TRBV18 | NA | NA
CASRLSGGSNQPQHF | TGCGCCAGCAGACTATCAGGGGGCAGCAATCAGCCCCAGCATTTT | TRBJ1-5 | TRBV4-1 | NA | TRBD1
CASSYSRAYEQYF | TGTGCCAGCAGTTACTCCCGGGCCTACGAGCAGTACTTC | TRBJ2-7 | TRBV6-5 | NA | NA
CASSSPSSGRAKQNQYNEQFF | TGCGCCAGCAGCTCCCCCTCGAGCGGGAGGGCAAAACAAAACCAGTACAATGAGCAGTTCTTC | TRBJ2-1 | TRBV5-1 | NA | TRBD2
CATSTGQGGSGNTIYF | TGTGCCACCAGCACGGGACAGGGGGGCTCTGGAAACACCATATATTTT | TRBJ1-3 | TRBV15 | NA | TRBD1
CASNFPGRGPETQYF | TGTGCCAGCAACTTTCCTGGCAGAGGCCCCGAGACCCAGTACTTC | TRBJ2-5 | TRBV11-1 | NA | NA
CASSLTGFSTF | TGTGCCAGCAGCTTGACTGGCTTTTCTACCTTC | TRBJ1-2 | TRBV5-6 | once | NA
CASSQDQAATLSSYNEQFF | TGCGCCAGCAGCCAAGATCAGGCAGCCACCCTGAGCTCCTACAATGAGCAGTTCTTC | TRBJ2-1 | TRBV4-1 | NA | NA
CASSLTGDSNQPQHF | TGTGCCAGCAGTCTTACAGGGGATAGCAATCAGCCCCAGCATTTT | TRBJ1-5 | TRBV28 | NA | TRBD1
CASSSDRNSGGYTF | TGTGCCAGTAGTTCGGACCGCAATAGCGGTGGCTACACCTTC | TRBJ1-2 | TRBV19 | NA | NA
CASSAYPGQTEAFF | TGTGCCAGCAGCGCCTATCCCGGGCAGACTGAAGCTTTCTTT | TRBJ1-1 | TRBV9 | NA | NA
CAWSVGNTDTQYF | TGTGCCTGGAGTGTGGGCAACACAGATACGCAGTATTTT | TRBJ2-3 | TRBV30 | NA | NA
CASFRGFLTDTQYF | TGTGCCAGCTTCCGGGGGTTCCTCACAGATACGCAGTATTTT | TRBJ2-3 | TRBV6-1 | once | NA